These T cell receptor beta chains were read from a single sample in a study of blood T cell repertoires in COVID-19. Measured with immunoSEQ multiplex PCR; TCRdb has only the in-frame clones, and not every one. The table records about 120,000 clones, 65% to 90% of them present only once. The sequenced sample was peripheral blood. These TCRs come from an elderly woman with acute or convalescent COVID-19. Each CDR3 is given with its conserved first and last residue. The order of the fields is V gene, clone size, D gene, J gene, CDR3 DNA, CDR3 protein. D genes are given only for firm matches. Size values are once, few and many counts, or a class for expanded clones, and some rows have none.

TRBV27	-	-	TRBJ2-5	TGTGCCAGCAGTTTATCTAGATCGTACCAAGAGACCCAGTACTTC	CASSLSRSYQETQYF
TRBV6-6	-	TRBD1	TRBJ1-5	TGTGCCAGCAGTTACCCCGCGGGGACAGATCATCAGCCCCAGCATTTT	CASSYPAGTDHQPQHF
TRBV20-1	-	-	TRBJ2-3	TGCAGTGCCTACACTAAAGATACGCAGTATTTT	CSAYTKDTQYF
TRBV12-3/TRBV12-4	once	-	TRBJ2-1	TGTGCCAGCAGTCCCCGGTCAAATGAGCAGTTCTTC	CASSPRSNEQFF
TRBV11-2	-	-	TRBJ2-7	TGTGCCAGCAGCTTAACACCCGAGCAGTACTTC	CASSLTPEQYF
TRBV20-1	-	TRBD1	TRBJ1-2	TGCAGTGCTAGTCTCCAGGGGGGTAGCTATGGCTACACCTTC	CSASLQGGSYGYTF
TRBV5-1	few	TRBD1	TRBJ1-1	TGCGCCAGCAGCCCACTAACCCGACAGGGTATAGGAATCACTGAAGCTTTCTTT	CASSPLTRQGIGITEAFF
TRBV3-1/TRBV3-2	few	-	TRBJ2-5	TGTGCCAGCAGCCGTGACATCAAAGAGACCCAGTACTTC	CASSRDIKETQYF
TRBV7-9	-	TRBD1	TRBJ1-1	TGTGCCAGCAGCCCCGAACAGGGGAGGGCTTTCTTT	CASSPEQGRAFF
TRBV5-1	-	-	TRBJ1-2	TGCGCCAGCAGCCCTATGACAGTGAACTATGGCTACACCTTC	CASSPMTVNYGYTF
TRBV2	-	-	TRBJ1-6	TGTGCCAGCAATGCCGCGAATTCACCCCTCCACTTT	CASNAANSPLHF
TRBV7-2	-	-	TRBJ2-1	TGTGCCAGCAGCTTAGCGACCGCAGGGTCGAGGCCCAATGAGCAGTTCTTC	CASSLATAGSRPNEQFF
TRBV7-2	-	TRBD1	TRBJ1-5	TGTGCCAGCAGCTCGCAGGGGGCGAATCAGCCCCAGCATTTT	CASSSQGANQPQHF
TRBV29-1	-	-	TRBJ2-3	TGCAGCGTTGACGGGTATGAGGATACGCAGTATTTT	CSVDGYEDTQYF
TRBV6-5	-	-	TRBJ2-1	TGTGCCAGCAGCCGAACAGGGAACAATGAGCAGTTCTTC	CASSRTGNNEQFF
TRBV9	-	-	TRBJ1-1	TGTGCCAGCAGCGAGCAGGGATCGGAAGCTTTCTTT	CASSEQGSEAFF
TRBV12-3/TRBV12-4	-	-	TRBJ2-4	TGTGCCAGCAGTAGGGGTTTCATTCAGTACTTC	CASSRGFIQYF
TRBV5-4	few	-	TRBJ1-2	TGTGCCAGCAGCTTCTTCGGGGGGTCCTATGGCTACACCTTC	CASSFFGGSYGYTF
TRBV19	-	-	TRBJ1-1	TGTGCCAGTAACGCCCGGTGGAACACTGAAGCTTTCTTT	CASNARWNTEAFF
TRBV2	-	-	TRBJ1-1	TGTGCCAGAGCGGCGGCGGAAGCTTTCTTT	CARAAAEAFF
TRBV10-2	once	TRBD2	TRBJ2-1	TGCGCCAGCAGGGTGACTAGCGGGGGTGGCAATGAGCAGTTCTTC	CASRVTSGGGNEQFF
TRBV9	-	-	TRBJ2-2	TGTGCCAGCAGCGTATATTCGAACACCGGGGAGCTGTTTTTT	CASSVYSNTGELFF
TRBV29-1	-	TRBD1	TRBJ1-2	TGCAGCACCCAGGGGGCAGATGGCTACACCTTC	CSTQGADGYTF
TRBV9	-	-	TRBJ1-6	TGTGCCTCCGGGAGGACCTCTATGAATTCACCCCTCCACTTT	CASGRTSMNSPLHF
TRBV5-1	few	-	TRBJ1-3	TGCGCCAGCAGCTTGGACGGTTTTCACAGGTCTGGAAACACCATATATTTT	CASSLDGFHRSGNTIYF
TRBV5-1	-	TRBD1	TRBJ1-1	TGCGCCACCCGATTGGGACAGGGAAACATGAACACTGAAGCTTTCTTT	CATRLGQGNMNTEAFF
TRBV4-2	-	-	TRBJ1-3	TGTGCCAGCAGCCAAGTGGGCTCTCGCTCTGGAAACACCATATATTTT	CASSQVGSRSGNTIYF
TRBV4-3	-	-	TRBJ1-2	TGCGCCAGCAGCCAGAACAGGGAACCTCCCTATGGCTACACCTTC	CASSQNREPPYGYTF
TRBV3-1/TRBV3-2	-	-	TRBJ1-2	TGTGCCAGCAGCCACGGAGGGCTGACAGACTATGGCTACACCTTC	CASSHGGLTDYGYTF
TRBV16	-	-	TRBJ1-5	TGTGCCAGCAGCCAAGGCACCTCTCGTAGCCAGCCCCAGCATTTT	CASSQGTSRSQPQHF
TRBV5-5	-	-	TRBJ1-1	TGTGCCAGCAGCTTCATTACAGGGTTTTCAGGTGAAGCTTTCTTT	CASSFITGFSGEAFF
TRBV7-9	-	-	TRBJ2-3	TGTGCCAGCAGCTTAAAAAAGACAGGATCCACAGATACGCAGTATTTT	CASSLKKTGSTDTQYF
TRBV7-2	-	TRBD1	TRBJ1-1	TGTGCCAGCAGCTTAGTATCAGGGGGCGAAACTGAAGCTTTCTTT	CASSLVSGGETEAFF
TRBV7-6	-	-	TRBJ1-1	TGTGCCAGCAGCCTCCAGGAGAACACTGAAGCTTTCTTT	CASSLQENTEAFF
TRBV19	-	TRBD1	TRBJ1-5	TGTGCCAGTAGTATAGATGGGGGGTACAGGGGAAACAATCAGCCCCAGCATTTT	CASSIDGGYRGNNQPQHF
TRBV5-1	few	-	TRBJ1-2	TGCGCCAGCAGCTTGGTAACCTTAGGAGAGAATGGCTACACCTTC	CASSLVTLGENGYTF
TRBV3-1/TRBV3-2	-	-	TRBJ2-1	TGTGCCAGCAGCCTACGGAGGGCTGGGGAGCAGTTCTTC	CASSLRRAGEQFF
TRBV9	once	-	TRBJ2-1	TGTGCCAGCAGCGGCGGGGATGAGCAGTTCTTC	CASSGGDEQFF
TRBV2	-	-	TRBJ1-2	TGTGCCAGCAAGCGGGATCTGGTGCCAGACTATGGCTACACCTTC	CASKRDLVPDYGYTF
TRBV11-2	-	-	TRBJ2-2	TGTGCCAGCAGCTTAGTACAGGGATCCCGTGGGCTGTTTTTT	CASSLVQGSRGLFF
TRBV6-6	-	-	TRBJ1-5	TGTGCCAGCAGTCCCTCCCGTGCCGGGACTCACAATCAGCCCCAGCATTTT	CASSPSRAGTHNQPQHF
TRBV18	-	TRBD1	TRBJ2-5	TGTGCCAGCTCACCGAGAATCGGGACAGAGTACCAAGAGACCCAGTACTTC	CASSPRIGTEYQETQYF
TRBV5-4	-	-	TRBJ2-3	TGTGCCAGCAGCTTGATTAGCCTCGGCACAGATACGCAGTATTTT	CASSLISLGTDTQYF
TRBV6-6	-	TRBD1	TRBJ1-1	TGTGCCAGCAGAGGGACAGCTGAGAACACTGAAGCTTTCTTT	CASRGTAENTEAFF
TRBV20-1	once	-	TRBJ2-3	TGCAGTGCTAGTTGGAGCAAAGATACGCAGTATTTT	CSASWSKDTQYF
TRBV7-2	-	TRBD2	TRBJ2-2	TGTGCCAGCAGCGGACGACTAGCAACGACCGGGGAGCTGTTTTTT	CASSGRLATTGELFF
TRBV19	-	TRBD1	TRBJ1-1	TGTGCCAGTAGTCCGCAGGAGGGGGCGGCTTTCTTT	CASSPQEGAAFF
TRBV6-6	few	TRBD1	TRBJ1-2	TGTGCCAGCAGCAGAGAACAGGGGGGGTATGGCTACACCTTC	CASSREQGGYGYTF
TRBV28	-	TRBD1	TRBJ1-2	TGTGCCAGCAGTTTAGGTTTTCTGGGACAGGGAGGAAGCTATGGCTACACCTTC	CASSLGFLGQGGSYGYTF
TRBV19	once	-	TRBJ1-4	TGTGCCAGTAGTGCCTCACAGATAAGTAAAGAAAAACTGTTTTTT	CASSASQISKEKLFF
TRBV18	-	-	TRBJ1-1	TGTGCCAGCTCACAGGTTGCAAGCGACACTGAAGCTTTCTTT	CASSQVASDTEAFF
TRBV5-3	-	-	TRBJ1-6	TGTGCCAGAAGCAGAAAAAGGGGGATCGATTCACCCCTCCACTTT	CARSRKRGIDSPLHF
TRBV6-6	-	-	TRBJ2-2	TGTGCCAGCAGGGACAGCAAAACCGGGGAGCTGTTTTTT	CASRDSKTGELFF